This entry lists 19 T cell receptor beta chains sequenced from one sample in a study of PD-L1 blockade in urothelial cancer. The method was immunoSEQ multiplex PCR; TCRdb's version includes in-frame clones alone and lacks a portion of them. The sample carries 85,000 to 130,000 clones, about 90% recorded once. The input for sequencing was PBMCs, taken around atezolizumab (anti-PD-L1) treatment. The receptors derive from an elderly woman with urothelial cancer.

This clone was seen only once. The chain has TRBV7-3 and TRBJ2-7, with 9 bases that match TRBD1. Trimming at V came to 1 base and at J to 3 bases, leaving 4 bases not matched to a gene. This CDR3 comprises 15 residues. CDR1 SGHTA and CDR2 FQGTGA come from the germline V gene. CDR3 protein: CASSLNGDRVYEQYF. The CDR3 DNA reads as TGTGCCAGCAGCTTAAACGGGGACAGGGTCTACGAGCAGTACTTC.

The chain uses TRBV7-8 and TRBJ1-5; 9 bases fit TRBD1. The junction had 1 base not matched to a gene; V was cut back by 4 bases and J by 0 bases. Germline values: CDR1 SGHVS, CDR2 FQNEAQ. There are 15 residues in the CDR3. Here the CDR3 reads CASSSTGGSNQPQHF. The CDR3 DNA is TGTGCCAGCAGCTCGACAGGGGGTAGCAATCAGCCCCAGCATTTT. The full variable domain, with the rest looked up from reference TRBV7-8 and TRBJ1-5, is GAGVSQSPRYKVAKRGQDVALRCDPISGHVSLFWYQQALGQGPEFLTYFQNEAQLDKSGLPSDRFFAERPEGSVSTLKIQRTQQEDSAVYLCASSSTGGSNQPQHFGDGTRLSIL.

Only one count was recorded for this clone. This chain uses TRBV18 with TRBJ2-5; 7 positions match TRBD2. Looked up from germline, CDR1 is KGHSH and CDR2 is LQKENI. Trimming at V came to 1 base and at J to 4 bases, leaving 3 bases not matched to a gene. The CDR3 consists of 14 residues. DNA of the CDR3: TGTGCCAGCTCACCACGGGAGGGTCGAGAGACCCAGTACTTC. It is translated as CASSPREGRETQYF.

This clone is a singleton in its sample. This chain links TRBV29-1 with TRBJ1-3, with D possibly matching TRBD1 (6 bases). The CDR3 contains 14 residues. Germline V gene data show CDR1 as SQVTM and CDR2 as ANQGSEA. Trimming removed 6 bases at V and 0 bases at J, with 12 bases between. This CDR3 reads CSVGGTNSGNTIYF. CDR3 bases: TGCAGCGTGGGAGGGACAAACTCTGGAAACACCATATATTTT.

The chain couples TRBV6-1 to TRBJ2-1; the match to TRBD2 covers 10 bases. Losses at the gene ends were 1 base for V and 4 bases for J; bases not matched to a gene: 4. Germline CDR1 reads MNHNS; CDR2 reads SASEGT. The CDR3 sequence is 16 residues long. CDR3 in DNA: TGTGCCAGCAGTGAAGGAGCGGGAGGGCCGTACAATGAGCAGTTCTTC. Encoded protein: CASSEGAGGPYNEQFF.

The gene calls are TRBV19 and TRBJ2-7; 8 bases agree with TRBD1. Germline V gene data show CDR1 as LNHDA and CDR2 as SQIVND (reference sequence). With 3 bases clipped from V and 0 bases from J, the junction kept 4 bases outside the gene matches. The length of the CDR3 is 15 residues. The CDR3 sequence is CASSMMTGDSYEQYF. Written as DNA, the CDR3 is TGTGCCAGTAGTATGATGACAGGGGACTCCTACGAGCAGTACTTC.

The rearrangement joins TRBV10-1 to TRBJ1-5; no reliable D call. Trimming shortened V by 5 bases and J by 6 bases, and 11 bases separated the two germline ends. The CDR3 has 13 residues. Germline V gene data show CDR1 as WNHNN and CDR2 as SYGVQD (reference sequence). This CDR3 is CASSREAAQPQHF. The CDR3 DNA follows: TGCGCCAGCAGTCGAGAGGCGGCTCAGCCCCAGCATTTT.

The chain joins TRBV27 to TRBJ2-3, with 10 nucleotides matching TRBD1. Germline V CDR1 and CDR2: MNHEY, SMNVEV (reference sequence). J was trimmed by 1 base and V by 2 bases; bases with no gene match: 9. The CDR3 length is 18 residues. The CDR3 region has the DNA TGTGCCAGCAGTTTACGGTTTGGCGGGACAGGGGGCACAGATACGCAGTATTTT. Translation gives CASSLRFGGTGGTDTQYF.

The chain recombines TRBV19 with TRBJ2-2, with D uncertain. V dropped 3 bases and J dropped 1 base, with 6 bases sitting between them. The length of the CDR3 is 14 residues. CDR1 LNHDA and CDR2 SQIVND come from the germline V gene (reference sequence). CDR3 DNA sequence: TGTGCCAGTAGTATTTCCAGGAACACCGGGGAGCTGTTTTTT. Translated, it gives CASSISRNTGELFF. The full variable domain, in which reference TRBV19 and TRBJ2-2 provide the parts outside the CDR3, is DGGITQSPKYLFRKEGQNVTLSCEQNLNHDAMYWYRQDPGQGLRLIYYSQIVNDFQKGDIAEGYSVSREKKESFPLTVTSAQKNPTAFYLCASSISRNTGELFFGEGSRLTVL.

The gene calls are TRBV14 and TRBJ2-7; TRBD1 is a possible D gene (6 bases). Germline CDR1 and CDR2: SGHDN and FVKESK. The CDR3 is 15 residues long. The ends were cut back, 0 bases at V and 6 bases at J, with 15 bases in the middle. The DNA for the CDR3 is TGTGCCAGCAGCCAAGATTTGCGCCGAGGGGGCGAGCAGTACTTC. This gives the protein CASSQDLRRGGEQYF.

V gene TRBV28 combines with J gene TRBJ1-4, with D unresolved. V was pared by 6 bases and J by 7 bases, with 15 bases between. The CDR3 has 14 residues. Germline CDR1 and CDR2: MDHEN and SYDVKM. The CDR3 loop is CASRSGGSVEKLFF. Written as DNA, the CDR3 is TGTGCCAGCAGGAGCGGCGGGTCTGTTGAAAAACTGTTTTTT.

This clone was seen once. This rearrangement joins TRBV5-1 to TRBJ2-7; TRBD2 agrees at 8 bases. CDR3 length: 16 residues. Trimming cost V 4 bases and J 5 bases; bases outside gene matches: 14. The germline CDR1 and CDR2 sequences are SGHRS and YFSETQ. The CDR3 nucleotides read TGCGCCAGCAGCCCCTCGGGGGGGGCCTCGGGCAACGAGCAGTACTTC. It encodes CASSPSGGASGNEQYF.

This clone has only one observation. The CDR3 here is CASTGTGRREQYF. The CDR3 region has the DNA TGTGCCAGTACCGGGACAGGGAGACGCGAGCAGTACTTC. The rearrangement joins TRBV28 to TRBJ2-7; 9 bases align to TRBD1. This CDR3 contains 13 residues. Per the germline V gene, CDR1 is MDHEN and CDR2 is SYDVKM. V trimming: 9 bases; J trimming: 6 bases; junction bases outside the gene matches: 9.

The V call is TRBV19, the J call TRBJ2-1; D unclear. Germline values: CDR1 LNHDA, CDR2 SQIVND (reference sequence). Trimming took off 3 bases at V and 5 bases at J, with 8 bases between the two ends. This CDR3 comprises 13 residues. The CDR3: CASSISRNNEQFF. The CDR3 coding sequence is TGTGCCAGTAGTATCTCCAGGAACAATGAGCAGTTCTTC.

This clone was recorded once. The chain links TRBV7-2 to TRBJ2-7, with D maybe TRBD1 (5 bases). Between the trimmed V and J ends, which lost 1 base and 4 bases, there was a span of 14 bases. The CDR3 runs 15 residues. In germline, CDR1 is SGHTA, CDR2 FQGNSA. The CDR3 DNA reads TGTGCCAGCAGCTTAGTTCAGGGTGCCGGGTACGAGCAGTACTTC. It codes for CASSLVQGAGYEQYF.

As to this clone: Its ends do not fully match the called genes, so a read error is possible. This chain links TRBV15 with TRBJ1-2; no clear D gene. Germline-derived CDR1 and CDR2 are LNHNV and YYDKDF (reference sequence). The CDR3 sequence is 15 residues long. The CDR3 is CATSRDMTGVTSYIF. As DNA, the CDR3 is TGTGCCACCAGCAGAGATATGACCGGGGTTACGAGCTACATCTTC. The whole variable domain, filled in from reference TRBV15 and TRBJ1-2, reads DAMVIQNPRYQVTQFGKPVTLSCSQTLNHNVMYWYQQKSSQAPKLLFHYYDKDFNNEADTPDNFQSRRPNTSFCFLDIRSPGLGDTAMYLCATSRDMTGVTSYIFGSGTRLTVV.

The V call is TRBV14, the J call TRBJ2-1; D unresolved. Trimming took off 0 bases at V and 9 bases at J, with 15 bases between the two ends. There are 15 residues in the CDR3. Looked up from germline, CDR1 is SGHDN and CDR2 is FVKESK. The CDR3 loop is CASSQDGLVTSEQFF. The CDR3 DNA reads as TGTGCCAGCAGCCAAGACGGTCTAGTCACCAGTGAGCAGTTCTTC.

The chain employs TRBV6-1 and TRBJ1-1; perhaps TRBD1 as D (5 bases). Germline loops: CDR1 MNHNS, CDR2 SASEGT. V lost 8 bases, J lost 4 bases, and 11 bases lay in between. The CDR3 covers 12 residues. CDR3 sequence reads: CASRAGSTEAFF. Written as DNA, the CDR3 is TGTGCCAGCCGAGCAGGGTCCACTGAAGCTTTCTTT.

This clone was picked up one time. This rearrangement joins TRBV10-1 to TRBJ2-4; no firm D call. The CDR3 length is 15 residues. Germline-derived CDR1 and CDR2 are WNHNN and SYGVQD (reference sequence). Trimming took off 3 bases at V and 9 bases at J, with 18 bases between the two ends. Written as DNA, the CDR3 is TGCGCCAGCAGTGACTCCGACCGATTCTCGGGCATTCAGTACTTC. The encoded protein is CASSDSDRFSGIQYF.